The rows below give T cell receptor beta chains drawn from one sample of a study of cytomegalovirus exposure and HLA in healthy donors. The method was immunoSEQ multiplex PCR; TCRdb's version includes in-frame clones alone and lacks a portion of them. Of about 300,000 clones listed, around nine tenths were seen once; the top ten hold 0.92%. Sequencing used PBMCs. These receptor sequences come from a woman under 30 in good health and CMV-seronegative. CDR3s leave out the opening cysteine and the closing phenylalanine or tryptophan. The order of the fields is J gene, V gene, CDR3 protein.

j_call: TRBJ1-6; v_call: TRBV28; cdr3_aa: ATLGRAYSPLH
j_call: TRBJ2-5; v_call: TRBV27; cdr3_aa: ASTSSGTQY
j_call: TRBJ2-2; v_call: TRBV5-1; cdr3_aa: ASSPRAVRGTGELF
j_call: TRBJ2-7; v_call: TRBV25-1; cdr3_aa: ASRQGLGVDYEQY
j_call: TRBJ1-3; v_call: TRBV28; cdr3_aa: ASSLDVGTGNTIY
j_call: TRBJ2-7; v_call: TRBV4-3; cdr3_aa: ASSQEGRGGYEQY
j_call: TRBJ2-7; v_call: TRBV7-2; cdr3_aa: ASSLGQGGLYEQY
j_call: TRBJ2-3; v_call: TRBV6-5; cdr3_aa: ASSPIHSSTDTQY
j_call: TRBJ2-2; v_call: TRBV5-8; cdr3_aa: ASGRTANTGELF
j_call: TRBJ1-5; v_call: TRBV19; cdr3_aa: ASSPGRSNQPQH
j_call: TRBJ1-6; v_call: TRBV5-1; cdr3_aa: ASSPLGAGNNSPLH
j_call: TRBJ1-2; v_call: TRBV19; cdr3_aa: ASSGDSDGYT
j_call: TRBJ1-1; v_call: TRBV25-1; cdr3_aa: ASLGTGKRTEAF
j_call: TRBJ1-2; v_call: TRBV7-9; cdr3_aa: ASSSDRGNYGYT
j_call: TRBJ2-1; v_call: TRBV10-3; cdr3_aa: AISGQGKHNEQF
j_call: TRBJ2-7; v_call: TRBV27; cdr3_aa: ASSLAASGNVYEQY
j_call: TRBJ2-7; v_call: TRBV19; cdr3_aa: ASSAAGTSRNEQY
j_call: TRBJ2-1; v_call: TRBV29-1; cdr3_aa: SCPSSGTGNEQF
j_call: TRBJ1-2; v_call: TRBV5-6; cdr3_aa: ASSFETGYLGYT
j_call: TRBJ1-4; v_call: TRBV27; cdr3_aa: ASSPRQGRWEKLF